This TCR beta chain was sequenced in a study of CD8 T cells in Susac syndrome. RNA was extracted with the RNeasy kit, and a quantity of roughly 0.45 to 1 ug was reverse transcribed using random hexamers. Each CDR3 protein gets one entry after TCRdb re-called the immunoSEQ multiplex PCR reads with MiXCR. The sample comprises about 280,000 distinct CDR3 sequences, roughly 84% of which are singletons, and over 0.095% rests with the top ten. As concerns this clonotype: Its antigen remains unidentified.

Findings of the study overall: An acknowledgment was made by the study that its TCR sequencing and HLA analysis involved relatively few individuals.

The specimen sequenced was CD8+ T cells from PBMCs. The TCR sequence derives from a human donor with multiple sclerosis.

CDR3 sequence reads: CAISAKQNTEAFF. The CDR3 DNA follows: TGTGCCATCAGTGCGAAACAGAACACTGAAGCTTTCTTT. This chain uses TRBV10-3 with TRBJ1-1; D gene ambiguous. Deletions cut 4 bases from V and 1 base from J, with 7 bases between. Germline-derived CDR1 and CDR2 are ENHRY and SYGVKD. This CDR3 spans 13 amino acids.